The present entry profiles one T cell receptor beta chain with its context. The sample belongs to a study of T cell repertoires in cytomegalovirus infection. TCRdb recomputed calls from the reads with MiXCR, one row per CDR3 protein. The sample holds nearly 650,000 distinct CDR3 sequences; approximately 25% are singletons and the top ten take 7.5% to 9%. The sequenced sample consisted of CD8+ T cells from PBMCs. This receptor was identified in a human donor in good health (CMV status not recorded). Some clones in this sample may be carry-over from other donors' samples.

CDR3 sequence (DNA): TGTGCCAGCAGTTACCAAGGGCGCGAGCAGTACTTC. Amino acid sequence: CASSYQGREQYF. The genes are TRBV6-5 and TRBJ2-7; D gene unclear. V was shortened by 2 bases and J by 6 bases, with 8 bases between the two germline ends. This CDR3 contains 12 residues. CDR1 is MNHEY and CDR2 is SVGAGI in the germline V gene.